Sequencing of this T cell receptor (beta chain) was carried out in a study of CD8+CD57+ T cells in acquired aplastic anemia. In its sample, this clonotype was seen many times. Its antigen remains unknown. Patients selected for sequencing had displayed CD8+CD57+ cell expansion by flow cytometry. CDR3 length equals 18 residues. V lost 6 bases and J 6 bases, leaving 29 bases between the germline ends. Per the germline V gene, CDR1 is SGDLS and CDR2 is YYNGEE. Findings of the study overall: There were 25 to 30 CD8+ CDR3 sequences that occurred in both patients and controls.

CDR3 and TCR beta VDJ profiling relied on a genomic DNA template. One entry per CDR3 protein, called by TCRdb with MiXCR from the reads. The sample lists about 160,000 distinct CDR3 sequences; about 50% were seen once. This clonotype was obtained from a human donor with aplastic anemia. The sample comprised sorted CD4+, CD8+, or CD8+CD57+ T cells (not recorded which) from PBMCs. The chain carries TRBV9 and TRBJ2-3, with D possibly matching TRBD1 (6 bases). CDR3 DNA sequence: TGTGCCAGCACCCCCCTTCCCATGAGTGACAGGCCCAAGGATACGCAGTATTTT. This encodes CASTPLPMSDRPKDTQYF.